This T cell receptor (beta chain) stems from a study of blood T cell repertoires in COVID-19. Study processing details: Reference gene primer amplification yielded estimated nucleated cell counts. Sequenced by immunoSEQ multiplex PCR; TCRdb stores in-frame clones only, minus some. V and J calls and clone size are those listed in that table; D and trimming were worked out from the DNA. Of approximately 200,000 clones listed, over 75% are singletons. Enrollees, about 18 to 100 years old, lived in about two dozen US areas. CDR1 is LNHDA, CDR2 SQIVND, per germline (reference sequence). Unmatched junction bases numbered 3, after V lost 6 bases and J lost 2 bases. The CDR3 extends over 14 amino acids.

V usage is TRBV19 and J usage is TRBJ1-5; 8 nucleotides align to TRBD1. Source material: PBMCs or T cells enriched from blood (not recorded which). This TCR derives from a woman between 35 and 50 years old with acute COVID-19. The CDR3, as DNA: TGTGCCAGTAGCCCGGGACAGGGCAATCAGCCCCAGCATTTT. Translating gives CASSPGQGNQPQHF.